The TCR beta chain described here comes from a study of cytomegalovirus exposure and HLA in healthy donors. About the study: Per a later analysis, the approximately 690 first-cohort and 110 or so validation repertoires shared one platform. Study-wide results and caveats: Despite most TCR sequences being rare, some public TCRs occurred in many donors. Some TCR beta chains (more than 150 of them) were listed as cytomegalovirus-associated.

Generated by immunoSEQ multiplex PCR, the TCRdb table keeps only in-frame clones and is missing some. This sample yields 100,000 to 150,000 clones, of which 70% to 90% are seen a single time; around 4.5% belongs to the top ten. Remarks on this clone: Antigen specificity is unknown.

Germline loops: CDR1 MNHNS, CDR2 SASEGT. V lost 3 bases to trimming and J lost 4 bases; unmatched junction nucleotides: 11. This CDR3 has 16 amino acids. While the first cohort had over 650 subjects, the donors belonged to the separate validation cohort of about 130 subjects. Input material: PBMCs. The chain recombines TRBV6-1 with TRBJ2-7; 8 nucleotides line up with TRBD2. This TCR derives from a man aged 18-30 years in good health and CMV-seropositive. CDR3 nucleotide sequence: TGTGCCAGCAGTGATGGGTGGGCGGGGGGCTATTACGAGCAGTACTTC. Amino acid sequence: CASSDGWAGGYYEQYF.